This T cell receptor (beta chain) was identified during a study of blood T cell repertoires in COVID-19. Overall study context: Spain, Italy and the United States supplied samples that represented acute and convalescent COVID-19. PBMCs, B-cell-depleted T cells, or T cells were the source of the cDNA or gDNA that made up the material.

Authors' methods: Amplification of reference gene primers provided the estimated nucleated cell counts. TCRdb keeps only in-frame clones here, not all; method: immunoSEQ multiplex PCR. D and trimming were read from the DNA, whereas the V and J calls and clone size are those reported in that table. The data hold about 75,000 clones, with around 84% observed a single time. V shed 1 base, J shed 7 bases, and the junction held 6 bases outside the gene matches. Germline V lookup: CDR1 SGHTA, CDR2 FQGNSA. There are 15 residues in the CDR3. What was sequenced was peripheral blood. The TCR comes from a woman between 50 and 59 years old with acute or convalescent COVID-19. The chain couples TRBV7-2 to TRBJ1-2, with 10 bases aligning to TRBD1. The CDR3 DNA is TGTGCCAGCAGCTTAGAGGGACAGGGGTTAACTGGCTACACCTTC. Encoded protein: CASSLEGQGLTGYTF. The full variable domain, in which reference TRBV7-2 and TRBJ1-2 provide the parts outside the CDR3, is GAGVSQSPSNKVTEKGKDVELRCDPISGHTALYWYRQSLGQGLEFLIYFQGNSAPDKSGLPSDRFSAERTGGSVSTLTIQRTQQEDSAVYLCASSLEGQGLTGYTFGSGTRLTVV.